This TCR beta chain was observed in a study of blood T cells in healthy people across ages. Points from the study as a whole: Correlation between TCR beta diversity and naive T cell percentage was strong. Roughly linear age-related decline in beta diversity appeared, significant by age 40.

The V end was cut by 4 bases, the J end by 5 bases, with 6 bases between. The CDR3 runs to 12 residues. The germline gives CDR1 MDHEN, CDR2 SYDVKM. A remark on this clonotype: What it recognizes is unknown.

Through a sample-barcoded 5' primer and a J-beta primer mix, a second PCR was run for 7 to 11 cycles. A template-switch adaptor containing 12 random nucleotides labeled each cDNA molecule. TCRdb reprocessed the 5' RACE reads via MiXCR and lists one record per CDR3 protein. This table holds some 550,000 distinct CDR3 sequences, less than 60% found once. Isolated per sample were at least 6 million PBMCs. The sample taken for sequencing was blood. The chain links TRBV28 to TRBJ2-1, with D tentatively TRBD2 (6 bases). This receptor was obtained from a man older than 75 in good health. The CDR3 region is CASSSGDNEQFF. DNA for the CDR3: TGTGCCAGCAGTTCGGGAGACAATGAGCAGTTCTTC.